This T cell receptor (beta chain) stems from a study of cytomegalovirus exposure and HLA in healthy donors. In the PCR, 60 Vbeta and 13 Jbeta primers were used. Sequencing was performed with immunoSEQ multiplex PCR; in TCRdb, only in-frame clones are kept and a portion is missing. The sample records more than 100,000 clones, 66% being singletons. V shed 3 bases and J 6 bases; nucleotides not matched to a gene: 6. Germline loops: CDR1 LNHNV, CDR2 YYDKDF (reference sequence). This CDR3 is built from 16 residues. The genes are TRBV15 and TRBJ2-4; 12 bases match TRBD2. The sequencing input was PBMCs. This clonotype was sampled from a man aged 18-30 years in good health and CMV-seronegative. The CDR3 loop is CATSRTSGGGRNIQYF. CDR3 coding DNA: TGTGCCACCAGCAGGACTAGCGGGGGTGGAAGAAACATTCAGTACTTC.